This TCR beta chain was profiled in a study of OX40 agonist ivuxolimab in advanced cancers. Per germline, CDR1 SGHTA and CDR2 FQGNSA. The V end lost 1 base, the J end lost 3 bases, and 15 bases lay between the germline ends. CDR3 length: 16 residues. Clones were sequenced by immunoSEQ multiplex PCR, and TCRdb holds only the in-frame ones, with some missing. The data show 50,000 to 80,000 clones, about four fifths seen once. This TCR derives from an adult with an advanced solid tumor such as melanoma, head and neck, liver or kidney cancer. The sample in question was CD4+ or CD8+ T cells sorted from blood, obtained in a trial of the OX40 agonist ivuxolimab. V is TRBV7-2 and J is TRBJ1-1; D is undetermined. The DNA for the CDR3 is TGTGCCAGCAGCTTAGTTGGAGGTGCGACCTACACTGAAGCTTTCTTT. It codes for CASSLVGGATYTEAFF.